This T cell receptor beta chain was observed in a study of T cells after posttransplantation cyclophosphamide. The method was immunoSEQ multiplex PCR; TCRdb's version includes in-frame clones alone and lacks a portion of them. This table has approximately 10,000 clones, around 90% appearing once. The CDR3 is made up of 16 amino acids. The junction had 8 bases not matched to a gene; V was cut back by 10 bases and J by 0 bases. The germline CDR1 and CDR2 sequences are ENHRY and SYGVKD. Note on this clone: Antigen unknown.

Findings and limits, study-wide: Recipient CMV seropositivity and CMV reactivation strongly tracked TRB clonality. Donor-recipient repertoire similarity was low at 1-2 months, rising over year one. TRB overlap between skin or GI tissue T cells and blood was limited.

Cyclophosphamide on days +3 and +4 followed busulfan-fludarabine conditioning and a marrow graft. V and J are TRBV10-3 and TRBJ2-3; 12 bases align to TRBD2. The sample in question was PBMCs, obtained after allogeneic stem cell transplant with posttransplant cyclophosphamide. This TCR was recovered from a female patient aged 25-40 years who received an allogeneic stem cell transplant from an unrelated donor, was CMV-positive, and had no GVHD. Some T cells may arise from the graft donor. CDR3 sequence (DNA): TGTGCCACCTTACTAGCGGGAGGCTCCAGCACAGATACGCAGTATTTT. Amino acids: CATLLAGGSSTDTQYF.